This record concerns one TCR beta chain sequence. Its target is unknown. Using its own MiXCR run on the 5' RACE reads, TCRdb lists one record per CDR3 protein. In the table there are 640,000 or so distinct CDR3 sequences, approximately 6.1% of which are singletons. The sample is drawn from a study of identical twins. Study outcomes and limitations: Conclusions came from cross-sectional statistical analysis, not from following the same donors. Sharing of beta out-of-frame sequences by twins showed a weaker excess.

In germline, CDR1 is SGHTA, CDR2 FQGNSA. CDR3 length: 12 residues. The V end lost 5 bases, the J end lost 5 bases, and 9 bases lay between the germline ends. This receptor was obtained from a man aged 18 to 29 in good health. Sample: naive T cells sorted from blood. The chain is built from TRBV7-2 and TRBJ2-5; D gene unclear. The CDR3 nucleotides are TGTGCCAGCAGCGAACGGTGGGAGACCCAGTACTTC. This encodes CASSERWETQYF.